The clone carrying this T cell receptor (beta chain) was recorded only once. Its antigen remains unknown. This sample was taken from a study of persistence of HIV-infected CD4 T cells. Lysates of CMV-infected fibroblasts at around 9.8 ug/mL stimulated these cells. Sorted nonresponding memory CD4+ T cells were CD40L-negative, CD69-negative, CD45RO-high. The CDR3 runs 15 residues. Germline V lookup: CDR1 LGHNA, CDR2 YNFKEQ. V was trimmed by 3 bases and J by 2 bases, leaving 10 bases between them. This was the immunoSEQ version 4 assay in survey mode. Here immunoSEQ multiplex PCR was the method, and the copy in TCRdb shows in-frame clones only, minus some. The table lists 25,000 to 35,000 clones, roughly 82% of them singletons.

The source was CD4+ T cells sorted from PBMCs after approximately 19-hour stimulation, collected from a patient who received antiretroviral therapy. The TCR was taken from an adult man with HIV who was CMV-seropositive. The chain joins TRBV4-2 to TRBJ2-2; no firm D call. The CDR3 nucleotides read TGTGCCAGCAGCCAGGCTCTCATCAACACCGGGGAGCTGTTTTTT. This codes for CASSQALINTGELFF.